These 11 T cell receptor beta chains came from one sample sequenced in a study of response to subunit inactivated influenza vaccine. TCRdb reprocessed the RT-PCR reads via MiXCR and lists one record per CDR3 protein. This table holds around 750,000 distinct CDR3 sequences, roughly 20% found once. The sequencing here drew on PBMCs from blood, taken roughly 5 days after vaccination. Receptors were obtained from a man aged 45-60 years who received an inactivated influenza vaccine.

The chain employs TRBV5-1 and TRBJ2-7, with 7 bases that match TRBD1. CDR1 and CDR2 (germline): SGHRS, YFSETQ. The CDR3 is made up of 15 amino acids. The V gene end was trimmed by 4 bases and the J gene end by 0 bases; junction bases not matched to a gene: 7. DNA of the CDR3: TGCGCCAGCAGCCCAGGGACAGCATACTCCTACGAGCAGTACTTC. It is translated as CASSPGTAYSYEQYF.

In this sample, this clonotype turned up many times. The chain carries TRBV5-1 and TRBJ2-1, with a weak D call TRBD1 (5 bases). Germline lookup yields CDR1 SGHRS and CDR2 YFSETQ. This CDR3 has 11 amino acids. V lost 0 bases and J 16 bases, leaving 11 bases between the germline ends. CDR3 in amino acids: CASSLEGAPFF. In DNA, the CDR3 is TGCGCCAGCAGCTTGGAAGGGGCCCCTTTCTTC. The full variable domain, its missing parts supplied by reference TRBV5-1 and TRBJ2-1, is KAGVTQTPRYLIKTRGQQVTLSCSPISGHRSVSWYQQTPGQGLQFLFEYFSETQRNKGNFPGRFSGRQFSNSRSEMNVSTLELGDSALYLCASSLEGAPFFGPGTRLTVL.

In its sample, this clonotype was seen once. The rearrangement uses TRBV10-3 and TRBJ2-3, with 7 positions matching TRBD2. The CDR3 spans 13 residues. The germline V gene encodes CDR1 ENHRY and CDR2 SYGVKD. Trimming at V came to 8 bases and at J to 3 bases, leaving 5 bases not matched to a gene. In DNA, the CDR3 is TGTGCCATCGGCGGGGGAGGAACAGATACGCAGTATTTT. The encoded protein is CAIGGGGTDTQYF.

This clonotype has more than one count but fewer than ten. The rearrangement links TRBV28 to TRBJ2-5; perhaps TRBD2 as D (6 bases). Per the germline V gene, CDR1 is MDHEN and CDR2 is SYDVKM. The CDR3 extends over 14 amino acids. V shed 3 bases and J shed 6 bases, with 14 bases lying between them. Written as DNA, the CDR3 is TGTGCCAGCAGTTTGAGCGGGCTCCTGAAGACCCAGTACTTC. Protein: CASSLSGLLKTQYF.

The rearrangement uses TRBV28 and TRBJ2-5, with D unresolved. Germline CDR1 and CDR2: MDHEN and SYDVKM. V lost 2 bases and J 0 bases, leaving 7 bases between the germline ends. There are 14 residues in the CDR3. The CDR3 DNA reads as TGTGCCAGCAGTTTACCCGCGTACCAAGAGACCCAGTACTTC. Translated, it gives CASSLPAYQETQYF. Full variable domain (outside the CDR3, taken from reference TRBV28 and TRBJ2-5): DVKVTQSSRYLVKRTGEKVFLECVQDMDHENMFWYRQDPGLGLRLIYFSYDVKMKEKGDIPEGYSVSREKKERFSLILESASTNQTSMYLCASSLPAYQETQYFGPGTRLLVL.

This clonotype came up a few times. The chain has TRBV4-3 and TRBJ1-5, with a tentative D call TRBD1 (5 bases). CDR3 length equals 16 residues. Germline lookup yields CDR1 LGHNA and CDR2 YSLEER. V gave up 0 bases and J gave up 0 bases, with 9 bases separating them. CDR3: CASSQDTRASNQPQHF. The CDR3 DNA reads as TGCGCCAGCAGCCAAGACACCAGGGCTAGCAATCAGCCCCAGCATTTT.

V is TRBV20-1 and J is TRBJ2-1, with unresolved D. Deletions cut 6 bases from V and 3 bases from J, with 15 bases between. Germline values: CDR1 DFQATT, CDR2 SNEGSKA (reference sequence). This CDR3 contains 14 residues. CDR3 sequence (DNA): TGCAGTGCCAGTAGTTTAAACGGCTACAATGAGCAGTTCTTC. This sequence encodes CSASSLNGYNEQFF.

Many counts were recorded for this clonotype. The DNA of the CDR3 is TGTGCCAGCAGCGAACGACAGGGGAAACAGCCCCAGCATTTT. This codes for CASSERQGKQPQHF. This sequence joins TRBV7-2 and TRBJ1-5; 8 positions agree with TRBD1. The V and J ends lost 5 bases and 7 bases, in that order; junction bases with no gene match: 7. Germline CDR1 SGHTA, CDR2 FQGNSA. The CDR3 extends over 14 amino acids.

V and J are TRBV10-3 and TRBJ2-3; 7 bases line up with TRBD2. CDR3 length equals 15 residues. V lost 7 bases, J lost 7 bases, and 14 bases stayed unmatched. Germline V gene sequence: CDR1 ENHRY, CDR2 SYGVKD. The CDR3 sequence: CAIMRDYDNPNTQYF. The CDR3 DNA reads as TGTGCCATCATGCGGGACTATGACAACCCGAATACGCAGTATTTT.

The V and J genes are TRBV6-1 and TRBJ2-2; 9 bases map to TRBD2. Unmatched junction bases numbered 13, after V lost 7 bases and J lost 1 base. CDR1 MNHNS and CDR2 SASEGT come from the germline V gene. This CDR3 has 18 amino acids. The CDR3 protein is CASTPVVGTSRNTGELFF. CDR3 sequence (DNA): TGTGCCAGCACCCCAGTAGTTGGGACTAGCAGGAACACCGGGGAGCTGTTTTTT.

CDR3 coding DNA: TGCGCCAGCAGCCAAGGGTGGCAGGGAACTGAAGCTTTCTTT. This encodes CASSQGWQGTEAFF. The chain joins TRBV4-3 to TRBJ1-1, with a possible D match to TRBD1 (5 bases). CDR1 is LGHNA, CDR2 YSLEER, per germline. This CDR3 spans 14 amino acids. The V end lost 1 base, the J end lost 5 bases, and 11 bases lay between the germline ends.